The sample holds a few counts of the clone carrying this T cell receptor beta chain. What it binds is unknown. These data are taken from a study of post-analysis software for immune sequencing data. Germline lookup yields CDR1 SQVTM and CDR2 ANQGSEA. The CDR3 covers 13 residues. The J segment lost 4 bases and the V segment lost 6 bases, leaving 8 bases of the junction unmatched. Unique molecular identifiers were built into the TCR beta cDNA libraries. MiXCR, run by TCRdb on the PCR reads, gives a single entry per CDR3 protein. In the table there are hundreds of thousands of distinct CDR3 sequences, 25% to 30% of which are singletons. Study results and limitations: Multiple sclerosis patients showed significantly lower normalized Chao1 diversity than controls did. About 5 TRBV segments (TRBV5-6, TRBV5-1 and TRBV20-1 among them) occurred more frequently in patients than in controls. Samples from one preparation batch, clustered by F measure, grouped strongly together.

This TCR derives from a girl aged 10 to 17 with multiple sclerosis. Source material: blood. The V and J genes are TRBV29-1 and TRBJ1-2, with TRBD1 matching 7 bases. CDR3 sequence reads: CSVTGTPLYGYTF. The CDR3 DNA reads as TGCAGCGTGACAGGGACCCCACTCTATGGCTACACCTTC.